One and the same sample provided the 25 T cell receptor beta chains below, sequenced in a study of CD8 T cells in Susac syndrome. Random hexamers primed reverse transcription of roughly 0.5 to 1 ug RNA. TCRdb processed the immunoSEQ multiplex PCR reads anew with MiXCR; each CDR3 protein has one entry. The sample has 95,000 to 150,000 distinct CDR3 sequences; approximately 96% are singletons. The sample was CD8+ T cells from PBMCs. Receptor source: a human donor with Susac syndrome.

This clonotype was seen once. The chain has TRBV28 and TRBJ2-3; no definite D call. The V end was cut by 7 bases, the J end by 3 bases, with 26 bases between. The CDR3 sequence is 18 residues long. The germline V gene has CDR1 MDHEN and CDR2 SYDVKM. The CDR3 sequence: CASTPAIGITIRTDTQYF. CDR3 DNA: TGTGCCAGCACCCCCGCTATTGGCATCACTATTCGAACAGATACGCAGTATTTT.

This chain connects TRBV11-1 to TRBJ2-1; 11 bases map to TRBD2. Unmatched junction bases numbered 15, after V lost 0 bases and J lost 2 bases. Germline assignment: CDR1 SGHAT and CDR2 FQDESV (reference sequence). The CDR3 loop spans 21 amino acids. The CDR3 protein is CASSLAQTSGKGHWAYNEQFF. CDR3 nucleotide sequence: TGTGCCAGCAGCTTAGCGCAGACTAGCGGGAAGGGGCACTGGGCCTACAATGAGCAGTTCTTC.

The table lists this clonotype with a few counts. V gene TRBV4-1 combines with J gene TRBJ1-2, with D possibly TRBD1 on 6 matching bases. The CDR3 is made up of 16 amino acids. Trimming removed 2 bases at V and 8 bases at J, with 21 bases between. Germline V lookup: CDR1 MGHRA, CDR2 YSYEKL. CDR3 in DNA: TGCGCCAGCAGCCAATTGGGGATGGGACATAGGGGCGGCTACACCTTC. This translates into CASSQLGMGHRGGYTF.

This clonotype was recorded only once. The chain joins TRBV4-2 to TRBJ2-7; 10 nucleotides match TRBD2. Germline V gene sequence: CDR1 LGHNA, CDR2 YNFKEQ. The junction had 9 bases not matched to a gene; V was cut back by 3 bases and J by 7 bases. The CDR3 has 15 residues. CDR3 sequence (DNA): TGTGCCAGCAGCCAGGGGCTAGCGGGAGCGGATGAGCAGTACTTC. Protein product: CASSQGLAGADEQYF.

This clonotype came up a few times. The chain uses TRBV6-1 and TRBJ1-2, with D possibly matching TRBD1 (5 bases). The CDR3 spans 14 residues. Trimming shortened V by 9 bases and J by 4 bases, and 18 bases separated the two germline ends. Germline CDR1 and CDR2: MNHNS and SASEGT. The CDR3, as DNA: TGTGCCAGTACCCCCCAGGGTGGGGCCTATGGCTACACCTTC. Amino acids: CASTPQGGAYGYTF.

This rearrangement joins TRBV5-1 to TRBJ2-7; D may be TRBD1 (5 bases). This CDR3 region has 15 residues. V was shortened by 4 bases and J by 6 bases, with 20 bases between the two germline ends. From germline, CDR1 is SGHRS and CDR2 YFSETQ. CDR3 in DNA: TGCGCCAGCAGCGAGACTGGCGAAGGTAGGGGCGAGCAGTACTTC. Amino acid sequence: CASSETGEGRGEQYF.

The chain uses TRBV28 and TRBJ2-7; weak D call: TRBD2 (6 bases). The CDR3 is 15 amino acids. Trimming stripped 4 bases from V and 2 bases from J, with 15 bases between. Per germline, CDR1 MDHEN and CDR2 SYDVKM. The CDR3 region is CASSWGGAGPYEQYF. As DNA, the CDR3 is TGTGCCAGCAGTTGGGGAGGTGCGGGGCCCTACGAGCAGTACTTC.

J is TRBJ2-5 and V is TRBV3-1, with D perhaps TRBD2 (5 bases). This CDR3 is 15 amino acids long. V lost 0 bases to trimming and J lost 0 bases, with 8 bases between them. The germline gives CDR1 LGHDT, CDR2 YNNKEL (reference sequence). CDR3 DNA sequence: TGTGCCAGCAGCCAAGATATCGGGAACCAAGAGACCCAGTACTTC. Encoded protein: CASSQDIGNQETQYF.

The chain employs TRBV28 and TRBJ1-1; D gene uncertain. The germline V gene encodes CDR1 MDHEN and CDR2 SYDVKM. The CDR3 is made up of 19 amino acids. V lost 3 bases and J 3 bases, leaving 26 bases between the germline ends. The DNA of the CDR3 is TGTGCCAGCAGTTTTGTCCGACTATGGGTCCCGCAAACTTACACTGAAGCTTTCTTT. Its translation: CASSFVRLWVPQTYTEAFF.

This chain uses TRBV6-2 or TRBV6-3 with TRBJ2-2; unclear D gene. Germline loops: CDR1 MNHEY, CDR2 SVGEGT. CDR3 length equals 17 residues. V was pared by 2 bases and J by 3 bases, with 16 bases between. The CDR3 nucleotides read TGTGCCAGCAGTTACCCACCCCAGGACCGTTACACCGGGGAGCTGTTTTTT. Protein: CASSYPPQDRYTGELFF.

In this sample, this clonotype turned up once. This chain links TRBV20-1 with TRBJ2-3; D perhaps matches TRBD1 (5 bases). This CDR3 is 13 amino acids long. The V end lost 1 base, the J end lost 3 bases, and 8 bases lay between the germline ends. CDR1 and CDR2 (germline): DFQATT, SNEGSKA (reference sequence). CDR3 in DNA: TGCAGTGCTAGAGGGGGCGAAACAGATACGCAGTATTTT. Residues: CSARGGETDTQYF.

The J gene is TRBJ2-7, the V gene TRBV7-9, with TRBD2 matching over 7 bases. CDR1 is SEHNR and CDR2 is FQNEAQ in the germline V gene (reference sequence). The junction had 7 bases not matched to a gene; V was cut back by 5 bases and J by 0 bases. The CDR3 runs to 15 residues. The CDR3: CASSAGRVFSYEQYF. CDR3 coding DNA: TGTGCCAGCAGCGCGGGGAGGGTGTTCTCCTACGAGCAGTACTTC.

The DNA for the CDR3 is TGCGCCAGCAGTTCGGGGCAGGGGATAGAGACCCAGTACTTC. Translation: CASSSGQGIETQYF. The chain joins TRBV5-1 to TRBJ2-5; D is perhaps TRBD1 (6 bases). The V and J ends lost 5 bases and 4 bases respectively, with 15 bases between them. Looked up from germline, CDR1 is SGHRS and CDR2 is YFSETQ. The CDR3 is 14 amino acids.

The gene calls are TRBV7-9 and TRBJ2-1, with D possibly matching TRBD2 (5 bases). The CDR3 covers 14 residues. Trimming took off 8 bases at V and 0 bases at J, with 11 bases between the two ends. Germline CDR1 reads SEHNR; CDR2 reads FQNEAQ (reference sequence). CDR3 sequence: CASLAGNSYNEQFF. The DNA of the CDR3 is TGTGCCAGCCTGGCGGGCAACTCCTACAATGAGCAGTTCTTC.

The chain links TRBV12-3 or TRBV12-4 to TRBJ2-1; unclear D gene. V lost 5 bases and J 3 bases, leaving 5 bases between the germline ends. This CDR3 has 12 residues. Here the CDR3 reads CASSPYYNEQFF. The DNA of the CDR3 is TGTGCCAGCAGTCCTTACTACAATGAGCAGTTCTTC.

In its sample, this clonotype was seen once. The genes are TRBV9 and TRBJ2-1; 12 positions agree with TRBD1. The CDR3 has 15 residues. Germline V gene data show CDR1 as SGDLS and CDR2 as YYNGEE. V shed 3 bases and J 7 bases; nucleotides not matched to a gene: 5. CDR3 sequence (DNA): TGTGCCAGCAGCGCCGGGACAGGGGGCCTGAATGAGCAGTTCTTC. This gives the protein CASSAGTGGLNEQFF. Filled out from reference TRBV9 and TRBJ2-1, the complete variable domain reads DSGVTQTPKHLITATGQRVTLRCSPRSGDLSVYWYQQSLDQGLQFLIQYYNGEERAKGNILERFSAQQFPDLHSELNLSSLELGDSALYFCASSAGTGGLNEQFFGPGTRLTVL.

This sequence joins TRBV5-1 and TRBJ2-7, with D possibly matching TRBD1 (5 bases). Trimming stripped 4 bases from V and 2 bases from J, with 16 bases between. Germline lookup yields CDR1 SGHRS and CDR2 YFSETQ. This CDR3 region has 15 residues. For the CDR3, the DNA is TGCGCCAGCAGCGCCGACAGCGCGATCCCCTACGAGCAGTACTTC. Residues: CASSADSAIPYEQYF.

The chain joins TRBV12-3 or TRBV12-4 to TRBJ1-1, with 10 bases matching TRBD1. Unmatched junction bases numbered 12, after V lost 6 bases and J lost 5 bases. This CDR3 comprises 16 residues. The CDR3 DNA follows: TGTGCCAGCAGCATGGGACAGGGGAGAAGGGGGACTGAAGCTTTCTTT. Translation gives CASSMGQGRRGTEAFF.

This chain links TRBV9 with TRBJ1-4, with unresolved D. V gave up 4 bases and J gave up 0 bases, with 10 bases separating them. The CDR3 is 15 amino acids. Germline loops: CDR1 SGDLS, CDR2 YYNGEE. The CDR3 region is CASSQHGATNEKLFF. CDR3 nucleotides: TGTGCCAGCAGCCAGCACGGAGCAACTAATGAAAAACTGTTTTTT.

Worth noting for this clonotype: A junction end diverges from the germline sequence, so it may reflect a read error. The chain joins TRBV7-7 to TRBJ2-1; D ambiguous. The CDR3 loop spans 13 amino acids. CDR1 and CDR2 (germline): SSHAT, FNYEAQ (reference sequence). The CDR3 sequence: CASSLVFGSEQFF. CDR3 DNA sequence: TGTGCTAGCAGCTTAGTCTTCGGCAGTGAGCAGTTCTTC. The full variable domain, with the rest looked up from reference TRBV7-7 and TRBJ2-1, is GAGVSQSPRYKVTKRGQDVTLRCDPISSHATLYWYQQALGQGPEFLTYFNYEAQPDKSGLPSDRFSAERPEGSISTLTIQRTEQRDSAMYRCASSLVFGSEQFFGPGTRLTVL.

The CDR3 reads CASSPGTDYYNEQFF. As DNA, the CDR3 is TGCGCCAGCAGCCCGGGGACAGACTACTACAATGAGCAGTTCTTC. V usage is TRBV5-1 and J usage is TRBJ2-1; 7 bases are shared with TRBD1. This CDR3 is built from 15 residues. From germline, CDR1 is SGHRS and CDR2 YFSETQ. The junction had 7 bases not matched to a gene; V was cut back by 4 bases and J by 3 bases.

The rearrangement uses TRBV7-3 and TRBJ2-7, with TRBD1 matching over 11 bases. Trimming took 5 bases from V and 6 from J; bases not matched to a gene: 3. The length of the CDR3 is 13 residues. Germline V lookup: CDR1 SGHTA, CDR2 FQGTGA. CDR3 sequence reads: CASSTGQGGEQYF. In DNA, the CDR3 is TGTGCCAGCAGCACGGGACAGGGGGGCGAGCAGTACTTC.

The rearrangement uses TRBV15 and TRBJ2-2; D not certain. Between the trimmed V and J ends, which lost 1 base and 1 base, there was a span of 7 bases. The CDR3 loop spans 15 amino acids. Per germline, CDR1 LNHNV and CDR2 YYDKDF (reference sequence). The CDR3 reads CATSRATENTGELFF. The CDR3 nucleotides read TGTGCCACCAGCAGAGCTACAGAGAACACCGGGGAGCTGTTTTTT.

The chain has TRBV30 and TRBJ2-7; the match to TRBD1 covers 10 bases. The germline V gene encodes CDR1 GTSNPN and CDR2 SVGIG (reference sequence). The CDR3 totals 14 residues. The trim removed 5 bases at V and 3 bases at J, leaving 7 bases unmatched. CDR3 nucleotides: TGTGCCTGGGAGGATGGACAGGGGGTCTACGAGCAGTACTTC. Translated: CAWEDGQGVYEQYF.

This clonotype appeared a single time. The chain carries TRBV19 and TRBJ1-5, with a possible D match to TRBD1 (6 bases). Trimming removed 6 bases from V and 4 bases from J, with 10 bases in between. Germline V gene lookup returns CDR1 LNHDA and CDR2 SQIVND (reference sequence). The CDR3 is 13 amino acids. CDR3 in DNA: TGTGCCAGTAGCTGGGGGGCTAATCAGCCCCAGCATTTT. This gives the protein CASSWGANQPQHF.